This T cell receptor (beta chain) was sequenced during a study of cytomegalovirus exposure and HLA in healthy donors. Study-wide context: An earlier analysis found under 130 million unique TCR beta sequences from 150 million to 200 million T cells. The study's findings and limits: Accounts indicate the classifier identified cytomegalovirus status with strong specificity and sensitivity. TCR beta chain V- and J-gene trimming was linked, in a later analysis, to a missense variant in DCLRE1C.

This clone was picked up a small number of times. Its antigen is still unknown. This CDR3 comprises 12 residues. Germline-derived CDR1 and CDR2 are MNHEY and SVGAGI. V lost 5 bases to trimming and J lost 6 bases, with 7 bases between them. Both 60 Vbeta primers and 13 Jbeta primers went into the PCR. Sequencing used immunoSEQ multiplex PCR; TCRdb keeps in-frame clones, though not all of them. In the table there are 150,000 or so clones, approximately 71% of which are singletons. The sequence came from a man between 18 and 29 years old in good health and CMV-seropositive. The sequenced sample was PBMCs. V and J are TRBV6-5 and TRBJ2-2, with no clear D. The DNA of the CDR3 is TGTGCCAGCAGTCCAACGGCCGGGGAGCTGTTTTTT. Translated, it gives CASSPTAGELFF.